The TCR beta chain described here comes from a study of blood T cell repertoires in COVID-19. At the level of the study: The analysed material was cDNA or gDNA that came from T cells, B-cell-depleted T cells, or PBMCs.

Germline V CDR1 and CDR2: DFQATT, SNEGSKA (reference sequence). With 2 bases removed from V and 12 bases from J, the gap between germline ends came to 8 bases. The CDR3 length is 10 residues. Original handling: Amplification of reference gene primers provided the estimated nucleated cell counts. TCRdb's table, derived via immunoSEQ multiplex PCR, lists solely in-frame clones and lacks some. Clone size and V and J calls were adopted from that table, with D and trimming inferred from the DNA. The data hold around 100,000 clones, with around 84% observed a single time. Sequencing was done on a sample of peripheral blood. This sequence originates from a man aged 40-49 years with acute or convalescent COVID-19. V and J are TRBV20-1 and TRBJ2-1; D is uncertain. CDR3: CSARSLRQFF. The CDR3 bases are TGCAGTGCTAGATCCCTTCGGCAGTTCTTC.